Listed below are T cell receptor beta chains from one sample, sequenced in a study of cytomegalovirus exposure and HLA in healthy donors. The protocol was immunoSEQ multiplex PCR, while the TCRdb copy is restricted to in-frame clones and leaves out a portion. The data show 150,000 to 200,000 clones, with about 80% seen just once and about 4.6% held by the top ten. The source material was PBMCs. These receptors all come from a woman aged 25 to 39 in good health and CMV-seropositive. CDR3s include the opening cysteine and the closing phenylalanine or tryptophan. A D gene is named only where the DNA matches it firmly. Some rows mark clone size as missing; the rest say once, few, many or name a class of expanded clone.

v_call	clone_size	j_call	d_call	cdr3_aa	cdr3_nt
TRBV9	NA	TRBJ2-2	NA	CASSVGGQNTGELFF	TGTGCCAGCAGCGTAGGGGGACAGAACACCGGGGAGCTGTTTTTT
TRBV19	once	TRBJ2-7	TRBD1	CASSTFWGQRYEQYF	TGTGCCAGTAGTACCTTCTGGGGACAGAGGTACGAGCAGTACTTC
TRBV5-1	NA	TRBJ2-7	TRBD1	CASSLGGTASYEQYF	TGCGCCAGCAGCTTGGGTGGGACAGCCTCCTACGAGCAGTACTTC
TRBV4-3	NA	TRBJ1-2	TRBD1	CASSQFQGGGYTF	TGCGCCAGCAGCCAATTCCAGGGGGGTGGCTACACCTTC
TRBV6-5	NA	TRBJ1-1	TRBD1	CASSYSGGQGGTEAFF	TGTGCCAGCAGTTACTCGGGGGGACAGGGGGGGACTGAAGCTTTCTTT
TRBV4-3	few	TRBJ2-1	TRBD1	CASSPGQTNYNEQFF	TGCGCCAGCAGCCCGGGACAGACCAACTACAATGAGCAGTTCTTC
TRBV7-8	once	TRBJ2-2	TRBD1	CASSLGSRTGLFTGELFF	TGTGCCAGCAGCTTAGGGTCGAGGACAGGGTTGTTCACCGGGGAGCTGTTTTTT
TRBV11-2	NA	TRBJ2-3	TRBD2	CASSLVGLAISDTQYF	TGTGCCAGCAGCTTAGTCGGACTAGCAATCTCAGATACGCAGTATTTT
TRBV29-1	NA	TRBJ2-5	NA	CSAQGLTVGVTQYF	TGCAGCGCTCAGGGACTGACAGTGGGCGTGACCCAGTACTTC
TRBV7-2	NA	TRBJ2-7	TRBD2	CASSLVAGGSSYEQYF	TGTGCCAGCAGCTTAGTAGCGGGGGGAAGCTCCTACGAGCAGTACTTC
TRBV4-1	NA	TRBJ1-2	NA	CASSQGTYGYTF	TGCGCCAGCAGCCAGGGCACCTATGGCTACACCTTC
TRBV27	once	TRBJ1-2	NA	CASSLGGLPVGYTF	TGTGCCAGCAGTTTGGGGGGGCTCCCGGTTGGCTACACCTTC
TRBV13	NA	TRBJ2-7	TRBD1	CASSSGQGSYEQYF	TGTGCCAGCAGCTCGGGACAGGGCTCCTACGAGCAGTACTTC
TRBV11-2	NA	TRBJ1-5	TRBD1	CASSLGQRHSNQPQHF	TGTGCCAGCAGCCTGGGACAGCGACATAGCAATCAGCCCCAGCATTTT
TRBV4-1	few	TRBJ2-7	NA	CASSQVRGSYEQYF	TGCGCCAGCAGCCAAGTGCGAGGCTCCTACGAGCAGTACTTC
TRBV5-4	once	TRBJ2-5	NA	CASSPLGHNQETQYF	TGTGCCAGCAGCCCCCTGGGACATAACCAAGAGACCCAGTACTTC
TRBV11-3	NA	TRBJ2-5	TRBD2	CASSLVGVAGGKETQYF	TGTGCCAGCAGCTTAGTTGGAGTAGCGGGGGGCAAAGAGACCCAGTACTTC
TRBV11-2	once	TRBJ2-7	TRBD2	CASSLDRRWGGNEQYF	TGTGCCAGCAGCTTAGATCGACGCTGGGGGGGAAACGAGCAGTACTTC
TRBV5-6	few	TRBJ1-6	NA	CASSSGSSHLHF	TGTGCCAGCAGCTCCGGGAGCTCGCACCTCCACTTT
TRBV10-1	few	TRBJ2-2	TRBD2	CASSGGIDTGELFF	TGCGCCAGCAGCGGGGGGATCGACACCGGGGAGCTGTTTTTT
TRBV9	NA	TRBJ2-1	TRBD1	CASSVARQARGTHNEQFF	TGTGCCAGCAGCGTAGCCCGACAGGCCAGGGGGACACACAATGAGCAGTTCTTC
TRBV29-1	few	TRBJ2-7	TRBD1	CSVRNTGVEQYF	TGCAGCGTTCGGAATACAGGGGTCGAGCAGTACTTC
TRBV14	NA	TRBJ1-1	NA	CASSLLGGYGTEAFF	TGTGCCAGCAGCCTCCTTGGGGGCTATGGGACTGAAGCTTTCTTT
TRBV6-5	NA	TRBJ2-7	TRBD2	CASSFTSGGVGEQYF	TGTGCCAGCAGTTTTACTAGCGGGGGGGTCGGCGAGCAGTACTTC
TRBV11-3	NA	TRBJ2-7	TRBD2	CASSLGHSGGSGEQYF	TGTGCCAGCAGCTTAGGACATAGCGGGGGATCCGGCGAGCAGTACTTC
TRBV5-3	NA	TRBJ1-6	TRBD1	CARSRDRLNSPLHF	TGTGCCAGAAGCCGGGACAGGCTGAATTCACCCCTCCACTTT
TRBV18	NA	TRBJ1-2	TRBD1	CASSPGTGGYGYTF	TGTGCCAGCTCACCCGGGACAGGCGGCTATGGCTACACCTTC